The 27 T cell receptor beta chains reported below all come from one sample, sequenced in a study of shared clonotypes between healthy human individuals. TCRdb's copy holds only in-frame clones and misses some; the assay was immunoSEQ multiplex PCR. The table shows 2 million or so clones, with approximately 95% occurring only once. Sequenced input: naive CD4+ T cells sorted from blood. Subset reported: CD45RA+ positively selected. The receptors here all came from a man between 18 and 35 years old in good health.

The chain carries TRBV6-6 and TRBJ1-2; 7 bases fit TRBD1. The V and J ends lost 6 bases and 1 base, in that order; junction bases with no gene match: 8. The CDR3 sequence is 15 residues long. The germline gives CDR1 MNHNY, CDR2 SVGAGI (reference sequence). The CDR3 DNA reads TGTGCCAGCAGGGAGACAAGACAGGGTAACTATGGCTACACCTTC. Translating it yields CASRETRQGNYGYTF.

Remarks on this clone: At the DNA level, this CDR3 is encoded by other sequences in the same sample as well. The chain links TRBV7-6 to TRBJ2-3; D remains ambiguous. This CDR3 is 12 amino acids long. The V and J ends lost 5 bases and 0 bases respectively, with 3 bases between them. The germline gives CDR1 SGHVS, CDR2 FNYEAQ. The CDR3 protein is CASSPSTDTQYF. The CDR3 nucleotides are TGTGCCAGCAGCCCTAGCACAGATACGCAGTATTTT.

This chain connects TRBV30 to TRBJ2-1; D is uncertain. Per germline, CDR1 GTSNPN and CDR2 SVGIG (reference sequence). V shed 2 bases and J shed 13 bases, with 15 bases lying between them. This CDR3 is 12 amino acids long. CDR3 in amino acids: CAWSPLMSVQFF. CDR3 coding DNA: TGTGCCTGGAGTCCCTTGATGTCTGTACAGTTCTTC.

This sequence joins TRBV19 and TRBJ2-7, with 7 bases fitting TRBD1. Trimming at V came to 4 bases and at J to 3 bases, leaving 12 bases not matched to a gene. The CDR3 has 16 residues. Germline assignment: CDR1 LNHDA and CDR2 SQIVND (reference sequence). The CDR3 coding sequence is TGTGCCAGTAGTACCATACTAGGAGCAGGGGGCTACGAGCAGTACTTC. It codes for CASSTILGAGGYEQYF.

The CDR3 coding sequence is TGTGCCAGCAGACCAGGGGAAACAGATACGCAGTATTTT. Translated, it gives CASRPGETDTQYF. The chain recombines TRBV6-6 with TRBJ2-3, with D perhaps TRBD1 (6 bases). The ends were cut back, 6 bases at V and 3 bases at J, with 10 bases in the middle. This CDR3 is built from 13 residues. CDR1 is MNHNY and CDR2 is SVGAGI in the germline V gene (reference sequence).

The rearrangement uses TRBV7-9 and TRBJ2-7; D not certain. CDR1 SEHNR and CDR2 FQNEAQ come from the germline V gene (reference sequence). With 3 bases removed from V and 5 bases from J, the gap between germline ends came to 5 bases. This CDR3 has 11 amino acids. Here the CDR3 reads CASSFSDEQYF. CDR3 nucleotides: TGTGCCAGCAGCTTCAGCGACGAGCAGTACTTC.

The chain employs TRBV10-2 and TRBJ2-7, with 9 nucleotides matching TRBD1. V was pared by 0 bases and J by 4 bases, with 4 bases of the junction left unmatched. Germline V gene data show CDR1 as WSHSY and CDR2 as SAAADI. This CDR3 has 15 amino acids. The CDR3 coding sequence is TGCGCCAGCAGTGAGTCGACAGGGGGATTTTACGAGCAGTACTTC. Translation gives CASSESTGGFYEQYF.

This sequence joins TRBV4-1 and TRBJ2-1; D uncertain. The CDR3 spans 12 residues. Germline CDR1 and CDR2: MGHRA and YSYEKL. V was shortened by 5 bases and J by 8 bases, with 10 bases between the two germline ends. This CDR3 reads CASSTSAYEQFF. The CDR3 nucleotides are TGCGCCAGCAGCACATCGGCATATGAGCAGTTCTTC.

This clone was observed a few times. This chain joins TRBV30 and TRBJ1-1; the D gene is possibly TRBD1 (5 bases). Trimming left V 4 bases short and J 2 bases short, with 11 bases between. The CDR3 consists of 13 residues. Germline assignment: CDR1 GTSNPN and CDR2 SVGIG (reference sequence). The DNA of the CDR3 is TGTGCCTGGAACAGGCAGGCAAACACTGAAGCTTTCTTT. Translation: CAWNRQANTEAFF.

The CDR3, as DNA: TGTGCCAGCAGCACAGACGGGTACGAGCAGTACTTC. It specifies CASSTDGYEQYF. The V call is TRBV5-4, the J call TRBJ2-7; D is undetermined. The V and J ends lost 4 bases and 4 bases respectively, with 9 bases between them. Germline V gene data show CDR1 as SGHNT and CDR2 as YYREEE (reference sequence). This CDR3 is built from 12 residues.

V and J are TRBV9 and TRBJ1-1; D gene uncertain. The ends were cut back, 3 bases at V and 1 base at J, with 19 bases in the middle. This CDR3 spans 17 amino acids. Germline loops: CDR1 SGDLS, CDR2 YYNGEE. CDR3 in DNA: TGTGCCAGCAGCGCTGGCCCAGCGGGTCAAAAGAACACTGAAGCTTTCTTT. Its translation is CASSAGPAGQKNTEAFF.

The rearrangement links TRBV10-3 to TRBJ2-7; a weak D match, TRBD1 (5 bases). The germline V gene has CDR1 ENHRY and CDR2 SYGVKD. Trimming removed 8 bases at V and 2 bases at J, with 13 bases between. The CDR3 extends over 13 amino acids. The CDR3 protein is CAIPPGRAYEQYF. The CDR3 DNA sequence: TGTGCCATCCCCCCCGGCAGGGCCTACGAGCAGTACTTC.

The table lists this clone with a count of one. CDR3 sequence reads: CSCGGPNQPQHF. The CDR3 region has the DNA TGTTCCTGTGGAGGGCCCAATCAGCCCCAGCATTTT. This rearrangement joins TRBV28 to TRBJ1-5; D ambiguous. CDR1 is MDHEN and CDR2 is SYDVKM in the germline V gene. The CDR3 has 12 amino acids.

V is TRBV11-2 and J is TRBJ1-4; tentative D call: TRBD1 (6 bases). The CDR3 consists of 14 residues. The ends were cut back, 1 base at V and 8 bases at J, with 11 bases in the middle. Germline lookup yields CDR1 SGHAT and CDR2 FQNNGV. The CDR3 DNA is TGTGCCAGCAGCTTAGCGGGGGGCCAGGAAAAACTGTTTTTT. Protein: CASSLAGGQEKLFF. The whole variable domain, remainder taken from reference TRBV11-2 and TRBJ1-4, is EAGVAQSPRYKIIEKRQSVAFWCNPISGHATLYWYQQILGQGPKLLIQFQNNGVVDDSQLPKDRFSAERLKGVDSTLKIQPAKLEDSAVYLCASSLAGGQEKLFFGSGTQLSVL.

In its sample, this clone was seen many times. CDR3 in amino acids: CASSVDTSPETQYF. DNA for the CDR3: TGTGCCAGCAGTGTGGACACATCCCCAGAGACCCAGTACTTC. The chain joins TRBV2 to TRBJ2-5, with a tentative D call TRBD1 (5 bases). Germline V gene lookup returns CDR1 SNHLY and CDR2 FYNNEI. Trimming took off 4 bases at V and 4 bases at J, with 13 bases between the two ends. The CDR3 sequence is 14 residues long.

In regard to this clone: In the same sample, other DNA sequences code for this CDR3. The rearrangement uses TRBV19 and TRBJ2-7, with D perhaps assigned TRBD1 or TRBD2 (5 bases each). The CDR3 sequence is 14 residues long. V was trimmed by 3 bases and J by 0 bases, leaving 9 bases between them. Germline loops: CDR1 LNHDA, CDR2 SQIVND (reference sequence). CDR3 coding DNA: TGTGCCAGTAGTATCACCGGGACCTCCTACGAGCAGTACTTC. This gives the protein CASSITGTSYEQYF.

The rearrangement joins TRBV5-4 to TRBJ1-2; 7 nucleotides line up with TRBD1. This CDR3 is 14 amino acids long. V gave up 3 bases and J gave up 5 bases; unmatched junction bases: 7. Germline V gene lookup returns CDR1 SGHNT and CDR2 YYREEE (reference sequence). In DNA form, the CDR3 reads TGTGCCAGCAGCTCCGGGACAGAGTTATATGGCTACACCTTC. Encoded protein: CASSSGTELYGYTF.

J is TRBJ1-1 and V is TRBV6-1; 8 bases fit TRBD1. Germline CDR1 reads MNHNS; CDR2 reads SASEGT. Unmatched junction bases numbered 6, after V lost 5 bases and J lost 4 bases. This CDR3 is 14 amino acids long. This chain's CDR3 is CASSKTGVRTEAFF. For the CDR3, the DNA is TGTGCCAGCAGTAAGACAGGGGTTCGCACTGAAGCTTTCTTT.

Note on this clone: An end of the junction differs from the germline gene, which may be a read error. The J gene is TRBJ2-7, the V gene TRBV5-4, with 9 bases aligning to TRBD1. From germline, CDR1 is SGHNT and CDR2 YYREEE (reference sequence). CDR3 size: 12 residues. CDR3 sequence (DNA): TGTGCCAGCAGCTTGGACAGGGGGCAACGGGACTTC. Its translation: CASSLDRGQRDF.

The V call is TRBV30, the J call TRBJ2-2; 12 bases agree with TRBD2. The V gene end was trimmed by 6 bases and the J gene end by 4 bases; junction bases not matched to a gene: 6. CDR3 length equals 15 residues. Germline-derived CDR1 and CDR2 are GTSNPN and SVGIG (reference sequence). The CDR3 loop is CACTRLAGATGELFF. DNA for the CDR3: TGTGCCTGTACTAGACTAGCGGGAGCCACCGGGGAGCTGTTTTTT.

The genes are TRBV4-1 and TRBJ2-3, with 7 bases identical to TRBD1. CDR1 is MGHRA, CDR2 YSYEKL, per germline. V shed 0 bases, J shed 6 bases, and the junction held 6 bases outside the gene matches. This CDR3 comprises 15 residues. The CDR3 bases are TGCGCCAGCAGCCAAGAGCGGGTCAGGGGGGATACGCAGTATTTT. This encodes CASSQERVRGDTQYF.

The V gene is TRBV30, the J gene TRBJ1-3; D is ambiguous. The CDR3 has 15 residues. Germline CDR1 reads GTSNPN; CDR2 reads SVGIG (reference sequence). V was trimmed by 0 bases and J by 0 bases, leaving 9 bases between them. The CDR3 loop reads CAWSVGRGSGNTIYF. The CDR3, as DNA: TGTGCCTGGAGTGTGGGTCGGGGCTCTGGAAACACCATATATTTT.

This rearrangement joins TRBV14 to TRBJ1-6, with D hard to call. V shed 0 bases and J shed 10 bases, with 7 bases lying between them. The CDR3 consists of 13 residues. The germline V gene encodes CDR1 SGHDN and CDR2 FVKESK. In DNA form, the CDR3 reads TGTGCCAGCAGCCAAGATTCTTTCTCACCCCTCCACTTT. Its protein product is CASSQDSFSPLHF.

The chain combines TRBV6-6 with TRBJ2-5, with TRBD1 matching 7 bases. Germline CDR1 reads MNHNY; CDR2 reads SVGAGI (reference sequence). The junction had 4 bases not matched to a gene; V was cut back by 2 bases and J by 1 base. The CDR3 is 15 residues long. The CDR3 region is CASSYRTGLQETQYF. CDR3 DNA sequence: TGTGCCAGCAGTTACCGGACAGGCCTCCAAGAGACCCAGTACTTC.

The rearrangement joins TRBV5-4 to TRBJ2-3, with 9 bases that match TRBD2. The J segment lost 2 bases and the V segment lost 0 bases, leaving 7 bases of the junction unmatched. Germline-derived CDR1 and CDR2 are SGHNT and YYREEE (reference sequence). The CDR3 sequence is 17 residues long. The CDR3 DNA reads TGTGCCAGCAGCTTGGCAGGGCTAGCGGGGACCACAGATACGCAGTATTTT. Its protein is CASSLAGLAGTTDTQYF.

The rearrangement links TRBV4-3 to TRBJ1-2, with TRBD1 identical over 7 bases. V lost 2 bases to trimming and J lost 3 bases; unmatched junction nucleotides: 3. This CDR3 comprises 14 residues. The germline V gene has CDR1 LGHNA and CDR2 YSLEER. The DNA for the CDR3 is TGCGCCAGCAGCCAATTTACAGGGGACTATGGCTACACCTTC. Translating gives CASSQFTGDYGYTF.

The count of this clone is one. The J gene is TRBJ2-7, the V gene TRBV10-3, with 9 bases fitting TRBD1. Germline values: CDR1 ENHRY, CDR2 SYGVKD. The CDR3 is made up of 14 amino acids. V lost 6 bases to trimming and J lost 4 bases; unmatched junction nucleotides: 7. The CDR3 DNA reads TGTGCCATCAGCGCTGGGACAGGGTTTTACGAGCAGTACTTC. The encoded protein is CAISAGTGFYEQYF.